Below are 30 T cell receptor beta chains sequenced from a single sample in a study of blood T cells in healthy people across ages. It was with a sample-barcoded 5' primer and a J-beta primer mix that a second PCR of roughly 7 to 11 cycles was run. One entry per CDR3 protein results from TCRdb running MiXCR on the 5' RACE reads. The sample includes 1.5 million to 2 million distinct CDR3 sequences, approximately 40% of them seen just once. The sequencing sample was made of blood. The receptor set was obtained from a human donor in good health.

This clonotype was detected many times. The chain joins TRBV7-2 to TRBJ2-3; 11 nucleotides match TRBD2. The CDR3 loop spans 15 amino acids. Germline CDR1 reads SGHTA; CDR2 reads FQGNSA. V was pared by 1 base and J by 4 bases, with 1 base of the junction left unmatched. CDR3 in DNA: TGTGCCAGCAGCTTAGTAGCGGGGGGGGCAGATACGCAGTATTTT. It is translated as CASSLVAGGADTQYF.

The chain joins TRBV7-9 to TRBJ2-6; no clear D gene. The germline V and J ends were trimmed by 3 bases and 3 bases, with 18 bases remaining between them. The CDR3 has 18 amino acids. Germline-derived CDR1 and CDR2 are SEHNR and FQNEAQ (reference sequence). CDR3 sequence (DNA): TGTGCCAGCAGCTTGGAGTTATCGGTTTGGCGTGGGGCCAACGTCCTGACTTTC. It specifies CASSLELSVWRGANVLTF.

This clonotype was found a few times. The V and J genes are TRBV7-9 and TRBJ2-4; no clear D gene. Gene TRBJ2-7 matches the end of the DNA better, so the J call may be wrong. The CDR3 loop spans 15 amino acids. Germline lookup yields CDR1 SEHNR and CDR2 FQNEAQ (reference sequence). The CDR3 DNA sequence: TGTGCCAGCAGCTCGGGCCTCCTATCACGGTCCGAGCAGTACTTC. This translates into CASSSGLLSRSEQYF.

The rearrangement uses TRBV7-9 and TRBJ1-6, with 12 bases identical to TRBD1. The CDR3 loop spans 15 amino acids. Germline V CDR1 and CDR2: SEHNR, FQNEAQ (reference sequence). V dropped 5 bases and J dropped 8; count of bases not matched to a gene: 4. CDR3 sequence reads: CASSPGTGGHSPLHF. CDR3 in DNA: TGTGCCAGCAGCCCCGGGACAGGGGGCCATTCACCCCTCCACTTT.

The chain combines TRBV5-1 with TRBJ2-3; weak D call: TRBD1 (6 bases). Between the trimmed V and J ends, which lost 4 bases and 2 bases, there was a span of 14 bases. CDR3 length: 15 residues. Germline V gene data show CDR1 as SGHRS and CDR2 as YFSETQ. The CDR3 reads CASSGTRTATDTQYF. As DNA, the CDR3 is TGCGCCAGCAGCGGAACCAGGACAGCCACAGATACGCAGTATTTT.

The chain recombines TRBV7-2 with TRBJ2-3; D is unresolved. The germline CDR1 and CDR2 sequences are SGHTA and FQGNSA. There are 14 residues in the CDR3. The ends were cut back, 6 bases at V and 2 bases at J, with 12 bases in the middle. In DNA form, the CDR3 reads TGTGCCAGCAGTCCCCGGGCATTCACAGATACGCAGTATTTT. Translating gives CASSPRAFTDTQYF.

The table lists this clonotype with many counts. The chain combines TRBV6-5 with TRBJ1-2; D remains unclear. Trimming left V 2 bases short and J 10 bases short, with 8 bases between. Germline CDR1 and CDR2: MNHEY and SVGAGI. This CDR3 is built from 11 residues. The CDR3, as DNA: TGTGCCAGCAGTTACGGGGAGGTCTACACCTTC. It specifies CASSYGEVYTF.

To note about this clonotype: One end of the junction does not line up with germline, which may come from a read error. The rearrangement links TRBV7-8 to TRBJ1-5; possible D gene TRBD1, 6 bases. This CDR3 has 17 amino acids. The germline V gene has CDR1 SGHVS and CDR2 FQNEAQ. The CDR3 loop is CASSLERMGRGLQPQHF. The DNA of the CDR3 is TGTGCTAGCAGCTTAGAAAGGATGGGCAGGGGACTTCAGCCCCAGCATTTT.

This clonotype was counted a few times. V usage is TRBV7-3 and J usage is TRBJ2-5, with D possibly being TRBD1 or TRBD2 (5 bases each). Trimming cost V 2 bases and J 3 bases, with 13 bases left between them. Germline V lookup: CDR1 SGHTA, CDR2 FQGTGA. This CDR3 spans 15 amino acids. This chain's CDR3 is CASSLLGTSKETQYF. CDR3 coding DNA: TGTGCCAGCAGCTTATTGGGGACCTCAAAAGAGACCCAGTACTTC.

The rearrangement uses TRBV7-9 and TRBJ2-7; D gene unclear. The CDR3 is made up of 15 amino acids. Trimming took 4 bases from V and 2 from J, leaving 15 bases between them. CDR1 is SEHNR and CDR2 is FQNEAQ in the germline V gene (reference sequence). The CDR3 here is CASSSTVSATYEQYF. The CDR3 DNA reads as TGTGCCAGCAGCTCCACTGTGTCGGCTACCTACGAGCAGTACTTC.

This chain uses TRBV6-5 with TRBJ1-2; tentatively, D is TRBD1 (6 bases). CDR1 MNHEY and CDR2 SVGAGI come from the germline V gene. Trimming took off 5 bases at V and 6 bases at J, with 13 bases between the two ends. The CDR3 consists of 13 residues. CDR3 region: CASSRTGKNGYTF. In DNA, the CDR3 is TGTGCCAGCAGTCGCACAGGGAAAAATGGCTACACCTTC.

This clonotype was picked up many times. The chain couples TRBV5-1 to TRBJ2-7; a possible D gene is TRBD1 (5 bases). The CDR3 has 12 amino acids. Germline values: CDR1 SGHRS, CDR2 YFSETQ. The V gene lost 4 bases and the J gene lost 3 bases, with 8 bases spanning the gap. CDR3 sequence: CASSRGIYEQYF. DNA for the CDR3: TGCGCCAGCAGCAGGGGAATCTACGAGCAGTACTTC.

The chain joins TRBV12-3 or TRBV12-4 to TRBJ1-4; D uncertain. This CDR3 region has 14 residues. The V and J ends lost 3 bases and 3 bases respectively, with 8 bases between them. The CDR3: CASSLWGSNEKLFF. DNA of the CDR3: TGTGCCAGCAGTTTGTGGGGATCTAATGAAAAACTGTTTTTT.

This clonotype was counted once. CDR3 region: CASRKINEQFF. In DNA form, the CDR3 reads TGTGCCAGCAGAAAAATAAATGAGCAGTTCTTC. This sequence joins TRBV6-5 and TRBJ2-1; the D is unclear. V was clipped by 6 bases and J by 7 bases, with 7 bases between them. This CDR3 spans 11 amino acids. Germline V gives CDR1 MNHEY, CDR2 SVGAGI.

CDR3 loop: CASRQNPGLPDPTDTQYF. DNA of the CDR3: TGTGCCAGCAGACAAAACCCGGGACTTCCCGATCCCACAGATACGCAGTATTTT. V gene TRBV7-8 combines with J gene TRBJ2-3; possibly TRBD2 for D (6 bases). V lost 6 bases and J lost 2, with 24 bases in between. Germline CDR1 and CDR2: SGHVS and FQNEAQ. The CDR3 loop spans 18 amino acids.

This clonotype was observed a few times. The genes are TRBV6-5 and TRBJ1-2; D is uncertain. Trimming removed 7 bases from V and 8 bases from J, with 14 bases in between. The germline V gene encodes CDR1 MNHEY and CDR2 SVGAGI. CDR3 size: 12 residues. The CDR3 protein is CASNRAGGGYTF. The CDR3 coding sequence is TGTGCCAGCAATAGGGCGGGTGGAGGCTACACCTTC.

In nucleotides, the CDR3 is TGTGCCAGCAGTGGCACTTCCCACTATGGCTACACCTTC. As protein: CASSGTSHYGYTF. The chain is built from TRBV12-3 or TRBV12-4 and TRBJ1-2; no definite D call. With 5 bases removed from V and 3 bases from J, the gap between germline ends came to 10 bases. CDR3 length equals 13 residues.

As regards this clonotype: Its ends do not fully match the called genes, so a read error is possible. V and J are TRBV6-1 and TRBJ2-3, with 8 bases aligning to TRBD1. In germline, CDR1 is MNHNS, CDR2 SASEGT. The CDR3 has 15 residues. CDR3 region: CASIFGQGRTDTQYF. In DNA, the CDR3 is TGCGCCAGCATTTTCGGACAGGGTCGCACAGATACGCAGTATTTT.

In the case of this clonotype: The junction does not match germline at one end; this may be a read error. The chain joins TRBV4-3 to TRBJ2-3; no clear D. CDR1 and CDR2 from the germline V gene are LGHNA and YSLEER. The CDR3 is made up of 15 amino acids. The CDR3 is CASSLGVTGTDTRYF. Written as DNA, the CDR3 is TGCGCCAGCAGCCTCGGCGTGACTGGCACAGATACGCGGTATTTT.

Only a few counts were recorded for this clonotype. The junction departs from germline at one end; a sequencing error may be responsible. The chain has TRBV7-2 and TRBJ2-7; TRBD2 matches at 8 bases. This CDR3 has 12 residues. Looked up from germline, CDR1 is SGHTA and CDR2 is FQGNSA. CDR3 protein: CASGLAGHEQYF. The CDR3 nucleotides read TGTGCCAGCGGCTTAGCGGGACACGAGCAGTACTTC.

This clonotype was seen more than once but under ten times. This rearrangement joins TRBV18 to TRBJ1-1; 7 bases fit TRBD1. Trimming removed 8 bases from V and 2 bases from J; junction bases left unmatched: 8. The CDR3 has 14 residues. Germline V gives CDR1 KGHSH, CDR2 LQKENI. CDR3 DNA sequence: TGTGCCAGCAGCCCGACAGGGCAAAACACTGAAGCTTTCTTT. The encoded protein is CASSPTGQNTEAFF.

This clonotype has a handful of counts. The chain employs TRBV4-3 and TRBJ2-1, with D unclear. CDR1 and CDR2 (germline): LGHNA, YSLEER. CDR3 length: 16 amino acids. Trimming took off 1 base at V and 8 bases at J, with 18 bases between the two ends. The CDR3 DNA sequence: TGCGCCAGCAGCCAAGTCTCACATAGCCCCATCCATGAGCAGTTCTTC. It codes for CASSQVSHSPIHEQFF.

This clonotype has just a few counts. This clone may be a read error of a much larger clone one base away. The genes are TRBV6-1 and TRBJ2-6; perhaps TRBD1 as D (6 bases). Germline values: CDR1 MNHNS, CDR2 SASEGT. The CDR3 is 15 residues long. The V end was cut by 11 bases, the J end by 1 base, with 15 bases between. CDR3 residues: CAGTGQVSGANVLTF. CDR3 DNA: TGTGCCGGAACGGGACAAGTATCTGGGGCCAACGTCCTGACTTTC.

This clonotype was seen a few times. The chain links TRBV18 to TRBJ2-4; TRBD1 matches 9 bases. The J call may be mistaken, given a closer DNA end match to TRBJ2-7. Germline V lookup: CDR1 KGHSH, CDR2 LQKENI. The CDR3 is made up of 15 amino acids. The CDR3 DNA reads as TGTGCCAGCGCCCATTCTGGGACAGGGCTTTACGAGCAGTACTTC. Protein product: CASAHSGTGLYEQYF.

The rearrangement uses TRBV12-3 or TRBV12-4 and TRBJ2-3, with 11 nucleotides matching TRBD2. This CDR3 comprises 15 residues. V dropped 6 bases and J dropped 4; count of bases not matched to a gene: 6. CDR3 sequence reads: CASSLTSGDADTQYF. The CDR3 region has the DNA TGTGCCAGCAGCTTGACTAGCGGGGACGCAGATACGCAGTATTTT.

This clonotype has ten or more counts. This chain connects TRBV4-1 to TRBJ2-1; D not resolved. Trimming left V 1 base short and J 3 bases short, with 1 base between. The CDR3 length is 12 residues. Germline CDR1 is MGHRA and CDR2 is YSYEKL. DNA of the CDR3: TGCGCCAGCAGCCAAGTCTACAATGAGCAGTTCTTC. This codes for CASSQVYNEQFF.

J is TRBJ2-6 and V is TRBV15, with no clear D. CDR1 is LNHNV, CDR2 YYDKDF, per germline (reference sequence). V was shortened by 0 bases and J by 3 bases, with 6 bases between the two germline ends. The CDR3 has 15 amino acids. CDR3 protein: CATSRDPGGANVLTF. The DNA of the CDR3 is TGTGCCACCAGCAGAGATCCGGGTGGGGCCAACGTCCTGACTTTC.

The chain joins TRBV7-9 to TRBJ1-4; 8 bases match TRBD1. CDR1 and CDR2 (germline): SEHNR, FQNEAQ (reference sequence). J lost 0 bases, V lost 5 bases, and 14 bases had no gene match. The CDR3 is 19 residues long. The CDR3 region has the DNA TGTGCCAGCAGCGATCCCATCCGGGACAGGAACCCAACTAATGAAAAACTGTTTTTT. It is translated as CASSDPIRDRNPTNEKLFF.

The rearrangement links TRBV6-2 or TRBV6-3 to TRBJ2-7; D might be TRBD1 or TRBD2, each matching 5 bases. Trimming took 2 bases from V and 4 from J, leaving 15 bases between them. Per germline, CDR1 MNHEY and CDR2 SVGEGT. The CDR3 length is 15 residues. The DNA for the CDR3 is TGTGCCAGCAGTTACGATTTATCCGGGGCTTACGAGCAGTACTTC. Translating it yields CASSYDLSGAYEQYF.

This clonotype was observed a handful of times. The chain uses TRBV7-3 and TRBJ1-2, with TRBD1 as a possible D gene (5 bases). Germline loops: CDR1 SGHTA, CDR2 FQGTGA. The CDR3 has 13 residues. The germline V and J ends were trimmed by 5 bases and 7 bases, with 14 bases remaining between them. CDR3 DNA sequence: TGTGCCAGCAGCGAAGCCCCAAGGGGTGGCTACACCTTC. It encodes CASSEAPRGGYTF.